The T cell receptor beta chain under discussion was sequenced for a study of shared clonotypes between healthy human individuals (dated by TCRdb to 2018 to 2020). Context from the whole study: The cohort included a few men and a couple of women between 18 and 49 years of age. For each donor, CD4 naive and CD4 memory were each given three plates, CD8 naive was given two plates, and CD8 memory was given one plate. Blood TCR repertoires of five healthy adults were deeply sequenced to estimate repertoire size and the extent of clonotype sharing between individuals. Libraries were prepared and TCR repertoires were sequenced by different laboratories using diverse techniques, in order to increase sequencing depth and limit assay-specific biases. Per donor, leukapheresis produced somewhere between about 0.94 and 9.5 billion PBMCs. The paper as a whole reports these results and caveats: Across a few donors, approximately 5% of naive CD4, more than 3% of naive CD8, 2% to 2.5% of memory CD4, and under 0.45% of memory CD8 clonotypes were shared. Incomplete sequencing was indicated by rarefaction of sorted-subset datasets, despite the large sequencing depth. Higher generation probabilities were observed for clonotypes shared by all four sorted-subset donors than for non-shared clonotypes. Pairwise subsampling indicated that sequencing depth was expected to affect the degree of clonotype sharing among donors. Sampling was restricted to blood, and TCR repertoires in tissues likely differ from the TCR repertoires found in blood. Because the study included only a small number of donors, the genetic and exposure-history diversity represented was limited. Larger estimated clonotype richness was generally found for naive subsets than for memory subsets.

Using the deep immunoSEQ assay, TCR CDR3 regions were amplified from genomic DNA by multiplex PCR. Genomic DNA extracted from each cell subset was distributed evenly over all wells of several immunoSEQ 96-well plates, and each plate served as one replicate. Each replicate PCR for sorted subsets received around 200 ng genomic DNA, equal to tens of thousands of T cell genomes. Purified libraries were measured with a Qubit 3.0 fluorometer, size-checked on a Bioanalyzer 2100, and measured again with the KAPA Library Quantification kit. Every immunoSEQ 96-well plate was sequenced on a separate single-read 150-cycle Illumina NextSeq 550 flow cell. In the authors' own workflow: Because the immunoSEQ output included only junctional sequences and no quality scores, the filtering could not be the same as the filtering used for full-length reads. Sequences were annotated with PyIR, a Python wrapper for IgBLAST v1.9, using IMGT germline references to assign V/J genes and CDR3. Reads with weak V/J assignments (E-value above 1e-6), missing CDR3, stop codons, out-of-frame junctions, or ambiguous translated residues were removed. V3J clonotypes were defined by identical inferred V gene, J gene, and CDR3 amino acid sequence. To compute the percentage overlap between repertoires, the number of shared unique clonotypes was divided by the size of the smaller repertoire. Richness of each repertoire was evaluated using RTK rarefaction, the Chao1 estimator, and Recon v2.1 estimates of unobserved clonotypes. For all TCRbeta clonotypes obtained by the gDNA method from a few donors, generation probabilities were computed with OLGA. Held by TCRdb, this immuneACCESS table contains in-frame sequences only and omits some clones. Under half of the omission traces to an unresolved V gene where checked; the cause of the rest is unknown. For V, J and clone size, that table is used; D and trimming come from the DNA. For this sample the table gives some 360,000 clones, of which around 79% were detected only once. The ten biggest clones cover roughly a tenth of the sample.

Donors were healthy HIV-negative adults with no recently reported acute infections or vaccinations. All donors were Caucasian adults living in Nashville, Tennessee, USA. Magnetic negative selection was used to enrich CD4+ T cells, after which naive cells were positively selected on CD45RA and the negative fraction became the memory subset. After blood collection by leukapheresis, PBMCs were isolated using Ficoll-Histopaque density gradient centrifugation and then cryopreserved in the vapor phase of liquid nitrogen. Purity and quantity of every magnetically sorted T cell population were checked by analytical flow cytometry. Genomic DNA was isolated from every sorted fraction and measured by UV absorbance on a Nanodrop 2000c. V and J are truncated by 3 bases and 0 bases respectively, leaving an intervening sequence of 12 bases. The CDR3 covers 15 residues, taking in both the cysteine and the phenylalanine. Here the CDR3 DNA is all that survives: 45 bases in frame from base 1. In the germline V gene, CDR1 corresponds to SGHRS and CDR2 to YFSETQ.

Comments on this clone: Its target antigen remains unknown. Base quality data are lacking; no much larger clone is found one base away.

The rearrangement joined TRBV5-1 to TRBJ1-2, and perhaps TRBD1 as D gene, on 5 matching bases. The receptor's source is a man under 40 in good health. The sequencing sample was made of memory CD4+ T cells sorted from blood. The sample's cell subset or site label, in plain terms: CD45RA-negative fraction. The DNA sequence is as follows: TGCGCCAGCAGCTACGGGGGTAAGGCTAACTATGGCTACACCTTC. Protein translation: CASSYGGKANYGYTF.